Below are 14 T cell receptor beta chains sequenced from a single sample in a study of T-cell reconstitution after alpha-beta-depleted transplantation in children. Unique molecular identifiers were incorporated when the TCRbeta library was constructed. MiXCR, run by TCRdb on the PCR reads, gives a single entry per CDR3 protein. The data show about 350,000 distinct CDR3 sequences, 15% to 20% seen once. Material: PBMCs, mostly from graft donor cells, obtained 360 days after TCRalphabeta/CD19-depleted stem cell transplant. The receptors shown here come from a male patient aged 2 to 10 who had a stem cell transplant for acute lymphoblastic leukemia, so the T cells may come from the graft donor.

A few counts support this clonotype. The CDR3 is CASSVRFSGQYF. DNA of the CDR3: TGTGCCAGCAGCGTCCGTTTCTCCGGGCAGTACTTC. The chain combines TRBV12-3 or TRBV12-4 with TRBJ2-7; D unresolved. The CDR3 contains 12 residues. V was pared by 6 bases and J by 9 bases, with 15 bases between.

V usage is TRBV5-5 and J usage is TRBJ2-7; maybe TRBD1 (5 bases). Per the germline V gene, CDR1 is SGHKS and CDR2 is YYEKEE (reference sequence). This CDR3 region has 17 residues. With 4 bases removed from V and 2 bases from J, the gap between germline ends came to 22 bases. In nucleotides, the CDR3 is TGTGCCAGCAGCCCCTCCCCTACTGGGTTCAGGGCCTACGAGCAGTACTTC. Protein: CASSPSPTGFRAYEQYF.

Written as DNA, the CDR3 is TGCGCCAGCAGCCACACCACCGGGGAGCTGTTTTTT. Protein product: CASSHTTGELFF. The rearrangement links TRBV4-1 to TRBJ2-2; D not certain. Germline V lookup: CDR1 MGHRA, CDR2 YSYEKL. The CDR3 consists of 12 residues. Deletions cut 3 bases from V and 4 bases from J, with 3 bases between.

This clonotype appeared many times. The chain carries TRBV4-2 and TRBJ2-1; TRBD2 agrees at 14 bases. The CDR3 spans 16 residues. Looked up from germline, CDR1 is LGHNA and CDR2 is YNFKEQ. Trimming took 0 bases from V and 5 from J; bases not matched to a gene: 0. In nucleotides, the CDR3 is TGTGCCAGCAGCCAAGAGGGACTAGCGGGAGACAATGAGCAGTTCTTC. Amino acid sequence: CASSQEGLAGDNEQFF.

The chain couples TRBV4-2 to TRBJ1-2; a weak D match, TRBD1 (5 bases). The CDR3 has 18 residues. Germline V CDR1 and CDR2: LGHNA, YNFKEQ. V lost 0 bases to trimming and J lost 2 bases, with 19 bases between them. The CDR3 nucleotides are TGTGCCAGCAGCCAAGAGGTCGTTGTGACAGCTCCCAACTATGGCTACACCTTC. This sequence encodes CASSQEVVVTAPNYGYTF.

The chain has TRBV3-1 and TRBJ1-4, with 8 nucleotides matching TRBD1. The ends lost 1 base at V and 8 bases at J; junction bases unmatched: 6. Germline V gene sequence: CDR1 LGHDT, CDR2 YNNKEL (reference sequence). The CDR3 spans 15 residues. CDR3 DNA sequence: TGTGCCAGCAGCCAAGCCCACAGGGGGAACGAAAAACTGTTTTTT. Its translation is CASSQAHRGNEKLFF.

The rearrangement joins TRBV5-1 to TRBJ2-7; D gene uncertain. Germline V lookup: CDR1 SGHRS, CDR2 YFSETQ. Deletions cut 0 bases from V and 3 bases from J, with 10 bases between. The CDR3 has 14 residues. The CDR3 nucleotides read TGCGCCAGCAGCTTGGAGAGTCTCTTCTACGAGCAGTACTTC. It codes for CASSLESLFYEQYF.

This clonotype was seen only a few times. This chain links TRBV10-3 with TRBJ1-1, with D hard to call. Trimming removed 0 bases from V and 0 bases from J, with 5 bases in between. Per the germline V gene, CDR1 is ENHRY and CDR2 is SYGVKD. The CDR3 is 14 amino acids. Written as DNA, the CDR3 is TGTGCCATCAGTGAGTCGAGAGTGAACACTGAAGCTTTCTTT. Encoded protein: CAISESRVNTEAFF.

The genes are TRBV27 and TRBJ1-6; no firm D call. V dropped 3 bases and J dropped 0 bases, with 6 bases sitting between them. The germline gives CDR1 MNHEY, CDR2 SMNVEV (reference sequence). This CDR3 is 15 amino acids long. The CDR3 region has the DNA TGTGCCAGCAGTTTGCGGAGCTCCTATAATTCACCCCTCCACTTT. Amino acids: CASSLRSSYNSPLHF.

CDR3 sequence reads: CASRWPGTDTQYF. CDR3 nucleotides: TGTGCCAGCCGCTGGCCGGGAACAGATACGCAGTATTTT. The J gene is TRBJ2-3, the V gene TRBV6-1, with D possibly matching TRBD2 (5 bases). V was trimmed by 8 bases and J by 3 bases, leaving 12 bases between them. CDR3 size: 13 residues. The germline V gene has CDR1 MNHNS and CDR2 SASEGT.

V gene TRBV5-1 combines with J gene TRBJ1-1; TRBD1 matches at 9 bases. CDR3 length: 17 residues. V shed 4 bases and J 0 bases; nucleotides not matched to a gene: 10. The germline V gene has CDR1 SGHRS and CDR2 YFSETQ. The CDR3 region has the DNA TGCGCCAGCAGCCCCGGACAGGGGCTGCGATTGAACACTGAAGCTTTCTTT. Translated, it gives CASSPGQGLRLNTEAFF.

This clonotype showed up many times. The chain recombines TRBV7-8 with TRBJ2-5; no firm D call. The CDR3 contains 17 residues. The germline CDR1 and CDR2 sequences are SGHVS and FQNEAQ. Trimming shortened V by 8 bases and J by 2 bases, and 24 bases separated the two germline ends. CDR3 protein: CASRSSKRNFEQETQYF. The CDR3, as DNA: TGTGCCAGCCGCAGTAGCAAAAGGAATTTCGAACAAGAGACCCAGTACTTC.

This clonotype showed up just a few times. The chain employs TRBV30 and TRBJ2-1, with D perhaps TRBD1 (6 bases). With 5 bases removed from V and 13 bases from J, the gap between germline ends came to 21 bases. The germline V gene encodes CDR1 GTSNPN and CDR2 SVGIG (reference sequence). The CDR3 runs to 13 residues. CDR3 amino acids: CAWDPDSEGTQFF. The DNA for the CDR3 is TGTGCCTGGGACCCGGACAGTGAAGGGACCCAGTTCTTC.

This clonotype was recorded a few times. CDR3 nucleotides: TGTGCCAGCAGTTTACTGACAGGGGGCATGGCCAAAAACATTCAGTACTTC. It yields the protein CASSLLTGGMAKNIQYF. The chain carries TRBV28 and TRBJ2-4, with 10 bases that match TRBD1. Unmatched junction bases numbered 5, after V lost 2 bases and J lost 1 base. Germline CDR1 is MDHEN and CDR2 is SYDVKM. The CDR3 covers 17 residues.